Presented here are 4 T cell receptor beta chains from one specimen sequenced in a study of beta chain features in type 1 diabetes. Study-wide findings and caveats: Type 1 diabetes patients had moderately but significantly shorter TCRB CDR3s in all four CD4+ subsets.

These receptors have no identified antigens. Isolated RNA was reverse transcribed in full, so expressed TCRB transcripts were sequenced. Some clones are missing from TCRdb's copy, which holds only in-frame ones; the method was immunoSEQ multiplex PCR. The table records about 280,000 clones, 15% of them present only once. The sequencing sample was made of naive CD4+ T cells from blood. The receptors were gathered from a man aged 18 to 35 with type 1 diabetes.

This clone came up a few times. This chain links TRBV28 with TRBJ2-7, with TRBD1 matching over 10 bases. J was trimmed by 2 bases and V by 7 bases; bases with no gene match: 2. The germline V gene has CDR1 MDHEN and CDR2 SYDVKM. This CDR3 is built from 13 residues. The CDR3 DNA reads TGTGCCAGCACCGGGACAGGGGCCTACGAGCAGTACTTC. It specifies CASTGTGAYEQYF. The whole variable domain, remainder taken from reference TRBV28 and TRBJ2-7, is DVKVTQSSRYLVKRTGEKVFLECVQDMDHENMFWYRQDPGLGLRLIYFSYDVKMKEKGDIPEGYSVSREKKERFSLILESASTNQTSMYLCASTGTGAYEQYFGPGTRLTVT.

Details on this clone: This same CDR3 is encoded by further DNA sequences in the sample. V is TRBV11-2 and J is TRBJ2-7, with D uncertain. The germline V gene encodes CDR1 SGHAT and CDR2 FQNNGV. This CDR3 region has 13 residues. Trimming pared 1 base from V and 4 bases from J, leaving 8 bases between. CDR3 in DNA: TGTGCCAGCAGCTTAGGTCAGATTTACGAGCAGTACTTC. Translating it yields CASSLGQIYEQYF.

Only a few counts were recorded for this clone. This chain links TRBV18 with TRBJ2-3, with D unresolved. This CDR3 is built from 11 residues. Germline V gene lookup returns CDR1 KGHSH and CDR2 LQKENI. With 5 bases removed from V and 6 bases from J, the gap between germline ends came to 6 bases. CDR3 sequence reads: CASSMRDTQYF. The CDR3 DNA sequence: TGTGCCAGCTCAATGAGGGATACGCAGTATTTT.

The chain recombines TRBV5-6 with TRBJ1-1, with D tentatively TRBD1 (5 bases). The germline CDR1 and CDR2 sequences are SGHDT and YYEEEE. The V end was cut by 1 base, the J end by 6 bases, with 19 bases between. The CDR3 consists of 16 residues. The CDR3 here is CASSLLAGWYLSEAFF. The CDR3 nucleotides read TGTGCCAGCAGCTTGTTGGCAGGGTGGTATTTATCTGAAGCTTTCTTT.